The clone carrying this TCR beta chain was observed many times. Its specificity is not known. CDR1 and CDR2 from the germline V gene are SGHAT and FQNNGV. This CDR3 spans 12 amino acids. V gave up 5 bases and J gave up 10 bases, with 14 bases separating them. This specimen comes from a study of T cell repertoires in cytomegalovirus infection. TCRdb reanalysed the reads using MiXCR and keeps one entry per CDR3 protein. The sample consists of 550,000 to 850,000 distinct CDR3 sequences, 30% to 35% of them appearing once. The V gene is TRBV11-2, the J gene TRBJ1-1; D unclear. The specimen was cultured PBMCs, collected from culture after CMV antigen stimulation. The receptor was derived from a human donor in good health (CMV status not recorded). Some clones in this sample may be carry-over from other donors' samples. As DNA, the CDR3 is TGTGCCAGCAGCCCAATTCGCCTTTTAGCTTTCTTT. Encoded protein: CASSPIRLLAFF.